A selection of T cell receptor beta chains follows, all from one sample in a study of T cell repertoires in cytomegalovirus infection. No antigen has been assigned to these receptors. TCRdb reanalysed the reads using MiXCR and keeps one entry per CDR3 protein. The data contain about 500,000 distinct CDR3 sequences, around 35% of them singletons. Sequences were derived from cultured PBMCs, sampled from culture after CMV antigen stimulation. The receptors here all came from a human donor in good health (CMV status not recorded). Some clones in this sample may be carry-over from other donors' samples. Each CDR3 is given with its conserved first and last residue. A D gene is named only where the DNA matches it firmly. Only some rows state a clone size, as once, few, many or a class for expanded clones.

>TRBJ2-7|NA|NA|TRBV15
CATSRDRGAGEQYF
TGTGCCACCAGCAGAGATCGAGGGGCGGGCGAGCAGTACTTC
>TRBJ1-2|NA|NA|TRBV7-2
CASSLGSYGYTF
TGTGCCAGCTCACTTGGCAGCTATGGCTACACCTTC
>TRBJ2-7|NA|NA|TRBV19
CASSVTTNYEQYF
TGTGCCAGTAGTGTGACTACTAACTACGAGCAGTACTTC
>TRBJ2-1|NA|few|TRBV7-2
CASSPPGTEQFF
TGTGCCAGCAGCCCACCCGGGACCGAGCAGTTCTTC
>TRBJ2-5|TRBD2|NA|TRBV7-8
CASSFTSGSSQETQYF
TGTGCCAGCAGCTTTACTAGCGGGAGTAGCCAAGAGACCCAGTACTTC
>TRBJ2-1|TRBD2|NA|TRBV19
CASSSPGTSDEQFF
TGTGCCAGTAGTTCCCCCGGGACTAGCGATGAGCAGTTCTTC
>TRBJ2-7|NA|few|TRBV12-3/TRBV12-4
CASSHWTGGARIREQYF
TGTGCCAGCAGCCACTGGACAGGCGGGGCCCGTATAAGGGAGCAGTACTTC
>TRBJ1-1|NA|NA|TRBV5-6
CASSPPIIQNTEAFF
TGTGCCAGCAGCCCGCCCATTATCCAGAACACTGAAGCTTTCTTT
>TRBJ1-6|TRBD1|few|TRBV10-1
CASSEGRGLNSPLHF
TGCGCCAGCAGTGAGGGCAGGGGGCTGAATTCACCCCTCCACTTT
>TRBJ2-2|TRBD2|NA|TRBV7-6
CASSFLAGTNTGELFF
TGTGCCAGCAGCTTTCTAGCGGGGACGAACACCGGGGAGCTGTTTTTT
>TRBJ2-7|TRBD1|few|TRBV27
CASSPLGGTGVYEQYF
TGTGCCAGCAGTCCTCTTGGCGGGACAGGGGTTTACGAGCAGTACTTC
>TRBJ2-2|NA|NA|TRBV7-2
CASSLSAGDTGELFF
TGTGCCAGCAGCCTAAGCGCAGGGGACACCGGGGAGCTGTTTTTT
>TRBJ2-1|TRBD2|NA|TRBV12-3/TRBV12-4
CASRALAEGSYNEQFF
TGTGCCAGCAGGGCCCTAGCGGAAGGCTCCTACAATGAGCAGTTCTTC
>TRBJ2-5|TRBD2|many|TRBV7-2
CASSLGLLAEGETQYF
TGTGCCAGCAGCTTAGGGTTGCTAGCGGAGGGAGAGACCCAGTACTTC
>TRBJ2-1|NA|few|TRBV7-9
CASSLGGGLDEQFF
TGTGCCAGCAGCTTAGGAGGGGGTCTGGATGAGCAGTTCTTC
>TRBJ2-3|NA|NA|TRBV5-8
CASSLAPLLTDTQYF
TGTGCCAGCAGCTTGGCCCCGTTACTTACAGATACGCAGTATTTT
>TRBJ2-1|NA|NA|TRBV15
CATSRDPRGEQFF
TGTGCCACCAGCAGAGATCCTCGGGGTGAGCAGTTCTTC
>TRBJ1-1|TRBD1|NA|TRBV10-3
CAISATGDTEAFF
TGTGCCATCAGTGCTACAGGGGATACTGAAGCTTTCTTT
>TRBJ2-2|TRBD2|NA|TRBV11-2
CASSLVRTSFTGELFF
TGTGCCAGCAGCTTAGTCCGGACTAGCTTCACCGGGGAGCTGTTTTTT
>TRBJ1-4|NA|many|TRBV20-1
CSASMDSATNEKLFF
TGCAGTGCCTCGATGGACAGTGCAACTAATGAAAAACTGTTTTTT
>TRBJ2-5|NA|NA|TRBV27
CASSHGATTGETQYF
TGTGCCAGCAGCCACGGAGCCACAACCGGAGAGACCCAGTACTTC
>TRBJ2-7|TRBD1|few|TRBV27
CASSWLTGKFAYEQYF
TGTGCCAGCAGTTGGCTGACAGGGAAGTTTGCGTACGAGCAGTACTTC
>TRBJ2-7|TRBD2|NA|TRBV5-4
CASSSGTSGRFHYEQYF
TGTGCCAGCAGCTCTGGGACTAGCGGGAGGTTTCACTACGAGCAGTACTTC
>TRBJ2-7|NA|NA|TRBV7-9
CASSLSASGLYEQYF
TGTGCCAGCAGCCTTAGCGCCTCCGGTCTCTACGAGCAGTACTTC
>TRBJ1-4|NA|NA|TRBV19
CASSIRQGSEKLFF
TGTGCCAGTAGTATACGGCAGGGCAGCGAAAAACTGTTTTTT
>TRBJ1-5|NA|NA|TRBV24-1
CATKGGGQGQPQHF
TGTGCCACCAAGGGTGGGGGGCAGGGGCAGCCCCAGCATTTT
>TRBJ2-5|NA|few|TRBV4-1
CASSQVSGVETQYF
TGCGCCAGCAGCCAAGTTTCGGGAGTGGAGACCCAGTACTTC
>TRBJ2-5|NA|few|TRBV12-3/TRBV12-4
CASSSSAAHQETQYF
TGTGCCAGCAGTTCCTCGGCCGCACACCAAGAGACCCAGTACTTC
>TRBJ1-2|TRBD1|NA|TRBV12-3/TRBV12-4
CASTMGQLPGYGYTF
TGTGCCAGCACCATGGGACAGCTGCCCGGATATGGCTACACCTTC
>TRBJ1-4|NA|few|TRBV7-9
CASSRRAVSPWEKLFF
TGTGCCAGCAGCCGCCGGGCGGTCTCACCGTGGGAAAAACTGTTTTTT
>TRBJ2-2|TRBD2|NA|TRBV5-5
CASGREYAGELFF
TGTGCCAGCGGGCGGGAGTACGCCGGGGAGCTGTTTTTT
>TRBJ1-4|TRBD1|many|TRBV12-3/TRBV12-4
CASTSLGGQKLFF
TGTGCCAGCACCTCCCTAGGGGGCCAAAAACTGTTTTTT